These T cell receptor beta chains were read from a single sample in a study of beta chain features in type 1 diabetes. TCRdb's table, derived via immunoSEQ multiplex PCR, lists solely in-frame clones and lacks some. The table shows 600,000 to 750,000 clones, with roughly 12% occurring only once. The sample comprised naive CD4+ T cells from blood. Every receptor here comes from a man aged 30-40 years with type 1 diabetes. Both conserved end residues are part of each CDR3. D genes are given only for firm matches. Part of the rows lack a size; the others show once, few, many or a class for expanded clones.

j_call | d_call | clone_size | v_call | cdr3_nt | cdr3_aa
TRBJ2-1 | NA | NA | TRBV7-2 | TGTGCCAGCAGTTACCCATCGGGGGAGCGAACCTACAATGAGCAGTTCTTC | CASSYPSGERTYNEQFF
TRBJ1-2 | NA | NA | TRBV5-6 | TGTGCCAGCAGCTTGGCGGCCTATGGCTACACCTTC | CASSLAAYGYTF
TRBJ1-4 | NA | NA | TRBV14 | TGTGCCAGCAGCCAAAACTCTGGGGAAAAACTGTTTTTT | CASSQNSGEKLFF
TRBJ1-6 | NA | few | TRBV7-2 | TGTGCCAGCAGCTTAGAGCCGACAGCCTATAATTCACCCCTCCACTTT | CASSLEPTAYNSPLHF
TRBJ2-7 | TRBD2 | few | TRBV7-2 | TGTGCCAGCAGCTTAGGGCTAGCGGGGCTAAACGAGCAGTACTTC | CASSLGLAGLNEQYF
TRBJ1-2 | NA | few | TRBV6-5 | TGTGCCAGCAGTAACCCAGGGAATGGCTACACCTTC | CASSNPGNGYTF
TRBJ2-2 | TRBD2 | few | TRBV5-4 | TGTGCCACCCCGGGGGGTAAAACCGGGGAGCTGTTTTTT | CATPGGKTGELFF
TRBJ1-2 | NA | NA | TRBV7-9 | TGTGCCAGCAGCTTAGTGGCAGGCTATGGCTACACCTTC | CASSLVAGYGYTF
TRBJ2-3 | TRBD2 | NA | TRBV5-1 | TGCGCCAGCAGGCCCCGGGGACTAGCGTTGGATACGCAGTATTTT | CASRPRGLALDTQYF
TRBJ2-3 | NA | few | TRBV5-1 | TGCGCCAGCGTTCCGTCGGGGGATAGCACAGATACGCAGTATTTT | CASVPSGDSTDTQYF
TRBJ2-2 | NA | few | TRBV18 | TGTGCCAGCTCACCACGTGGGGAAAACACCGGGGAGCTGTTTTTT | CASSPRGENTGELFF
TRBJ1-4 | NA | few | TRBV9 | TGTGCCAGCAGCTTCCGGGACGGTAATAATGAAAAACTGTTTTTT | CASSFRDGNNEKLFF
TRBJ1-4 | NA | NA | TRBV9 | TGTGCCAGCAGCGTAAGCGGGGGTGGCCTCCCTGAAAAACTGTTTTTT | CASSVSGGGLPEKLFF
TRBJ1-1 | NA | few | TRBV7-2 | TGTGCCAGCAGCCCCCGGGGGGAGAACACTGAAGCTTTCTTT | CASSPRGENTEAFF
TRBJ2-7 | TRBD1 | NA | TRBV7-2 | TGTGCCAGCAGCTATCGGACAGGGGAGGTCTACGAGCAGTACTTC | CASSYRTGEVYEQYF
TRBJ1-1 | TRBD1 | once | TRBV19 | TGTGCCAGTAGTTTGACAGGGGGGAACATGAACACTGAAGCTTTCTTT | CASSLTGGNMNTEAFF
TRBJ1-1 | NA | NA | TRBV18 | TGTGCCAGCTCACCACCCGCGGTGAACACTGAAGCTTTCTTT | CASSPPAVNTEAFF
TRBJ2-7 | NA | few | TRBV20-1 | TGCAGTGCTACCGGGGGATACGAGCAGTACTTC | CSATGGYEQYF
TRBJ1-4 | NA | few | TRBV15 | TGTGCCACCAGCAGCATTTCGGCGGACGAAAAACTGTTTTTT | CATSSISADEKLFF
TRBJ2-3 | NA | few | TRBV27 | TGTGCCAGCAGCTCCCTGGGCCGTTCCTTTATCACAGATACGCAGTATTTT | CASSSLGRSFITDTQYF
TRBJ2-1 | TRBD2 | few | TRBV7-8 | TGTGCCAGCAGCTTAGATAGAAGCGGGGTCTTTCGGGTGCAGTTCTTC | CASSLDRSGVFRVQFF
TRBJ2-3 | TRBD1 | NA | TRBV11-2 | TGTGCCAGCAGCGAGGGACGAGACAGGGTCACAGATACGCAGTATTTT | CASSEGRDRVTDTQYF
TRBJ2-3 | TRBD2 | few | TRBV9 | TGTGCCAGCTCCCGTAGGCTAGCGGGGGGGCCAACTTCCACAGATACGCAGTATTTT | CASSRRLAGGPTSTDTQYF
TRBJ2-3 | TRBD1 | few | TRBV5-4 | TGTGCCAGCAGCTTCCAGACAGGGGACACAGATACGCAGTATTTT | CASSFQTGDTDTQYF
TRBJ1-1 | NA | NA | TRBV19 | TGTGCCAGTAGTCTTGACGGGCCTGGCACTGAAGCTTTCTTT | CASSLDGPGTEAFF
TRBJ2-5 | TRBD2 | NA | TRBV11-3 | TGTGCCAGCAGCTTAAGGAGCGGGGGAGGAGAGACCCAGTACTTC | CASSLRSGGGETQYF
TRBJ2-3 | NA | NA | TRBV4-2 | TGTGCCAGCAGCCAAGCGGGGACCACAGATACGCAGTATTTT | CASSQAGTTDTQYF
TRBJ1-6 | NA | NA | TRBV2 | TGTGCCAGCAGTGAAACACCCTTTTCGTTCCTCCACTTT | CASSETPFSFLHF
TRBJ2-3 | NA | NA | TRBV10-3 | TGTGCCATCAGTGAGTCGTCAGGTCGGCCGTATTTT | CAISESSGRPYF
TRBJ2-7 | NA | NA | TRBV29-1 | TGCAGCGTTGCAGAATACGAGCAGTACTTC | CSVAEYEQYF
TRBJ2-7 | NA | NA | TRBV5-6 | TGTGCCAGCAGCCGACAGTACGAGCAGTACTTC | CASSRQYEQYF
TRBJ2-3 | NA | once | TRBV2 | TGTGCCAGCAGTGGGACCAGCAGGAGTGGAAATTTT | CASSGTSRSGNF
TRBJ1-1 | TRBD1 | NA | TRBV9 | TGTGCCAGCAACCGCCAGGGGGATAGGGCTGAAGCTTTCTTT | CASNRQGDRAEAFF
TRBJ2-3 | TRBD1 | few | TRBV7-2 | TGTGCCAGCAGCTTGGACAGGACTAGCACAGATACGCAGTATTTT | CASSLDRTSTDTQYF
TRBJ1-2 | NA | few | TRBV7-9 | TGTGCCAGCAGCCTCGGGACTGAGATGGATGGCTACACCTTC | CASSLGTEMDGYTF
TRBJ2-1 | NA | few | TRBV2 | TGTGCCAGCGATGCCTACAATGAGCAGTTCTTC | CASDAYNEQFF
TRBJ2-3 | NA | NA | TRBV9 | TGTGCCAGCAGCCCCCGGATACCTAGCACAGATACGCAGTATTTT | CASSPRIPSTDTQYF
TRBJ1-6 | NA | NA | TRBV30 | TGTGCCACCTCCTTCAGAAGCTCCTATAATTCACCCCTCCACTTT | CATSFRSSYNSPLHF
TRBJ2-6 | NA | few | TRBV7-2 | TGTGCCAGCAGCTCCAACTCTGGGGCTGGGGCCAACGTCCTGACTTTC | CASSSNSGAGANVLTF
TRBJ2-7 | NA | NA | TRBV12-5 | TGTGCTAGTGGTTTGCTCTACGAGCAGTACTTC | CASGLLYEQYF
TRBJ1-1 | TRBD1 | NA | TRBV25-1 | TGTGCCAGCAGTGAAGACAGGGTTCCAATGAACACTGAAGCTTTCTTT | CASSEDRVPMNTEAFF
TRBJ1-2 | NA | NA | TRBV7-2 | TGTGCCAGCAGCGGCAAATCTCAAACCGGGGATGGCTACACCTTC | CASSGKSQTGDGYTF
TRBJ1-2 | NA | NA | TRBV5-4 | TGTGCCAGCAGCTTGGAAATGGGTGTGAGGGTTAACTATGGCTACACCTTC | CASSLEMGVRVNYGYTF
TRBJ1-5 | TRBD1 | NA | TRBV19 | TGTGCCAGTAGTCTCGAGGGAGGGGGCTATCAGCCCCAGCATTTT | CASSLEGGGYQPQHF
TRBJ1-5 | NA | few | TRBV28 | TGTGCCAGCATACAAGGGGGAAGTAATCAGCCCCAGCATTTT | CASIQGGSNQPQHF
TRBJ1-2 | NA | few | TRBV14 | TGTGCCAGCAGCCAGTATCGGGTCGGCTACACCTTC | CASSQYRVGYTF
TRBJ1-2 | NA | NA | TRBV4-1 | TGCGCCAGCAGCCAAGCTGCGGAGGGATATGGCTACACCTTC | CASSQAAEGYGYTF
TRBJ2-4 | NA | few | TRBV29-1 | TGCAGCGTTCGATCTGACGGCAAAAACATTCAGTACTTC | CSVRSDGKNIQYF
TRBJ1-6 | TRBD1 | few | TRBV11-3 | TGTGCCAGCAGCCGACAGGGGAATTCACCCCTCCACTTT | CASSRQGNSPLHF
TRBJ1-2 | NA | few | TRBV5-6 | TGTGCCAGCAGCTCCTACTCCTATGGCTACACCTTC | CASSSYSYGYTF
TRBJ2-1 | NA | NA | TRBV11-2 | TGTGCCAGCAGCTTAGGAAGTACGGACTACAATGAGCAGTTCTTC | CASSLGSTDYNEQFF
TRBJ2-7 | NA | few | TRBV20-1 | TGCAGTGCTAGGCTTGACTACGAGCAGTACTTC | CSARLDYEQYF